The table lists the clone carrying this T cell receptor beta chain with many counts. The antigen remains undetermined. Donors with ophthalmopathy: moderate-to-severe activity, CAS ≥3, NOSPECS ≥4, duration under 3 months. TCR beta CDR3 amplification used RNA transcripts. HTBI-primed RT-PCR formed the first round, and a multiplex PCR formed the second. TCRdb redid the calling of the multiplex PCR reads with MiXCR, one entry per CDR3 protein. In the table there are approximately 640,000 distinct CDR3 sequences, under 50% of which are singletons. The sample comes from a study of Graves' ophthalmopathy and Graves' hyperthyroidism. Study-level information: Blood was drawn at initial diagnosis, before any treatment.

This CDR3 contains 14 residues. The germline CDR1 and CDR2 sequences are DFQATT and SNEGSKA (reference sequence). Trimming took 3 bases from V and 1 from J, leaving 12 bases between them. Findings and limits, study-wide: As the model predicted ophthalmopathy progression, it achieved a sensitivity of approximately 65% and a specificity of around 76%. Most expanded clonotypes from thyroid (those above 0.001 frequency) were also found in blood.

The source is an adult man with Graves' ophthalmopathy. The chain links TRBV20-1 to TRBJ1-2; D not resolved. The specimen was peripheral blood. CDR3 DNA sequence: TGCAGTGCTAGGGAATCGGGGAATAACTATGGCTACACCTTC. It specifies CSARESGNNYGYTF.